The sequence of this T cell receptor (beta chain) was determined in a study of T cells in Graves' hyperthyroidism and ophthalmopathy. Study conclusions and caveats: The model foresaw ophthalmopathy a median around 6.8 months prior to onset.

The CDR3 extends over 13 amino acids. CDR1 and CDR2 (germline): KGHDR, SFDVKD. Between the trimmed V and J ends, which lost 4 bases and 0 bases, there was a span of 5 bases. Amplified regions were TCR beta CDR3 sequences from RNA transcripts. During a first-round RT-PCR of the TCR CDR3, the HTBI primer set was used. In TCRdb, the multiplex PCR reads were re-called with MiXCR into one record per CDR3 protein. The sample has roughly 380,000 distinct CDR3 sequences, approximately 15% seen once. There are many counts of this clonotype. Antigen unknown. The sample of blood was obtained at first hyperthyroidism diagnosis (before any ophthalmopathy symptoms).

The TCR comes from a man aged 30 to 39 with Graves' hyperthyroidism that later progressed to Graves' ophthalmopathy. The chain links TRBV24-1 to TRBJ2-5; D uncertain. The sample consisted of blood. The CDR3 region is CATSDSYQETQYF. For the CDR3, the DNA is TGTGCCACCAGTGACTCGTACCAAGAGACCCAGTACTTC.